The sequence of this TCR beta chain was determined in a study of Ad26.COV2.S vaccination and SARS-CoV-2 variants. Whole-study context: Ad26.COV2.S arm of COV1001 included the donor. Ad26.COV2.S, an intramuscular injection, was given once or twice 56 days apart.

The treatment was: approximately 18 received Ad26.COV2.S at low or high dose, single or two shots; five or six received placebo; per-sample allocation not given. Specimens were obtained on day 63 following the first vaccine or placebo injection. A Boston adult aged 18-55 years was the donor. In regard to this clone: What it binds is not known.

Whole-study findings and limits: Reports say spike-specific CD8+ and CD4+ T cell responses covered substantial breadth after vaccination.

Repertoires were generated with immunoSEQ multiplex PCR, while TCRdb's copy carries only in-frame clones and drops some. In the table there are about 440,000 clones, about 90% of which are singletons. The CDR3 is 14 residues long. Trimming took 1 base from V and 5 from J, leaving 11 bases between them. In germline, CDR1 is SGHTA, CDR2 FQGNSA. This clonotype was obtained from a person between 18 and 65 years old who received the Ad26.COV2.S COVID-19 vaccine or a placebo. The material was peripheral blood, obtained in a trial of Ad26.COV2.S vaccine versus placebo. The chain has TRBV7-2 and TRBJ2-5; a possible D gene is TRBD1 (6 bases). Here the CDR3 reads CASSLVFRGETQYF. CDR3 sequence (DNA): TGTGCCAGCAGCTTAGTGTTCAGGGGTGAGACCCAGTACTTC.